A single sample is the source of the 10 T cell receptor beta chains below, sequenced in a study of OX40 agonist ivuxolimab in advanced cancers. The repertoire was sequenced with immunoSEQ multiplex PCR; TCRdb's copy has only in-frame clones and lacks some. The profile shows approximately 15,000 clones, roughly 60% of them singletons. This material consisted of CD4+ or CD8+ T cells sorted from blood, taken in a trial of the OX40 agonist ivuxolimab. These receptors all come from an adult with an advanced solid tumor such as melanoma, head and neck, liver or kidney cancer.

The chain has TRBV19 and TRBJ2-7; possible D gene TRBD1, 6 bases. Germline loops: CDR1 LNHDA, CDR2 SQIVND (reference sequence). The CDR3 is 13 amino acids. With 3 bases removed from V and 5 bases from J, the gap between germline ends came to 11 bases. CDR3 residues: CASSMGRDNEQYF. CDR3 DNA sequence: TGTGCCAGTAGTATGGGCAGGGACAACGAGCAGTACTTC. Supplemented by reference TRBV19 and TRBJ2-7, the full variable domain reads DGGITQSPKYLFRKEGQNVTLSCEQNLNHDAMYWYRQDPGQGLRLIYYSQIVNDFQKGDIAEGYSVSREKKESFPLTVTSAQKNPTAFYLCASSMGRDNEQYFGPGTRLTVT.

This clone was found a few times. V gene TRBV5-4 combines with J gene TRBJ1-2; no definite D call. Germline V gene lookup returns CDR1 SGHNT and CDR2 YYREEE (reference sequence). Trimming removed 0 bases from V and 2 bases from J, with 5 bases in between. The CDR3 loop spans 13 amino acids. CDR3 DNA sequence: TGTGCCAGCAGCTTGGGGAGGAACTATGGCTACACCTTC. The encoded protein is CASSLGRNYGYTF.

The chain is built from TRBV6-5 and TRBJ2-7, with TRBD1 as a possible D gene (5 bases). Looked up from germline, CDR1 is MNHEY and CDR2 is SVGAGI. This CDR3 spans 12 amino acids. V lost 2 bases to trimming and J lost 3 bases, with 5 bases between them. CDR3 in amino acids: CASSYQGYEQYF. The CDR3 coding sequence is TGTGCCAGCAGTTACCAGGGCTACGAGCAGTACTTC.

The gene calls are TRBV6-6 and TRBJ1-6; 8 bases match TRBD1. J lost 16 bases, V lost 4 bases, and 6 bases had no gene match. CDR3 size: 12 residues. CDR1 MNHNY and CDR2 SVGAGI come from the germline V gene (reference sequence). The CDR3 sequence: CASSFPGQGLHF. In nucleotides, the CDR3 is TGTGCCAGCAGTTTCCCCGGACAGGGTCTCCACTTT.

The chain has TRBV7-9 and TRBJ2-5; D might be TRBD1 (5 bases). The germline V gene has CDR1 SEHNR and CDR2 FQNEAQ (reference sequence). The length of the CDR3 is 15 residues. Between the trimmed V and J ends, which lost 2 bases and 4 bases, there was a span of 14 bases. The CDR3 sequence is CASSLPSKGAETQYF. The CDR3 DNA reads as TGTGCCAGCAGCTTACCCTCAAAAGGGGCAGAGACCCAGTACTTC.

In its sample, this clone was seen a few times. The J gene is TRBJ2-7, the V gene TRBV2; no clear D. V was shortened by 6 bases and J by 3 bases, with 3 bases between the two germline ends. The CDR3 consists of 10 residues. CDR1 and CDR2 from the germline V gene are SNHLY and FYNNEI. CDR3 protein: CASRVYEQYF. The CDR3 region has the DNA TGTGCCAGCAGAGTCTACGAGCAGTACTTC.

The gene calls are TRBV7-8 and TRBJ2-5; D unresolved. The assigned J gene may be wrong: the sequence end matches TRBJ2-7 better. The germline gives CDR1 SGHVS, CDR2 FQNEAQ. The CDR3 consists of 11 residues. The CDR3 DNA reads as TGTGCCAGCAGCTTAAACGACGAGCAGTACTTC. Amino acid sequence: CASSLNDEQYF.

The chain couples TRBV4-1 to TRBJ2-1, with 8 bases matching TRBD2. V shed 0 bases, J shed 0 bases, and the junction held 4 bases outside the gene matches. The CDR3 consists of 17 residues. Per germline, CDR1 MGHRA and CDR2 YSYEKL. CDR3 sequence (DNA): TGCGCCAGCAGCCAAGAGGGCGGGGGGAGCTCCTACAATGAGCAGTTCTTC. This codes for CASSQEGGGSSYNEQFF.

Within the sample, this clone is medium-sized (0.01 to 0.1%). The chain employs TRBV27 and TRBJ1-1; a weak D match, TRBD1 (5 bases). The CDR3 loop spans 13 amino acids. V lost 5 bases and J 5 bases, leaving 12 bases between the germline ends. Germline V lookup: CDR1 MNHEY, CDR2 SMNVEV (reference sequence). This CDR3 is CASSDSWTTEAFF. DNA of the CDR3: TGTGCCAGCAGTGATAGCTGGACAACTGAAGCTTTCTTT.

The chain recombines TRBV27 with TRBJ2-2; no reliable D call. CDR1 is MNHEY and CDR2 is SMNVEV in the germline V gene (reference sequence). The CDR3 runs 13 residues. V lost 6 bases, J lost 0 bases, and 5 bases lay in between. CDR3 region: CASRPPNTGELFF. DNA for the CDR3: TGTGCCAGCAGACCCCCGAACACCGGGGAGCTGTTTTTT.